The 27 T cell receptor beta chains presented below share a single source sample, sequenced in a study of T cell responses to AZD1222 COVID-19 vaccine. Profiled with immunoSEQ multiplex PCR; TCRdb holds only in-frame clones, not every one. The sample lists roughly 120,000 clones; more than 75% were seen once. This specimen was peripheral blood, taken 28 days after the second AZD1222 dose. Receptors were obtained from an adult who received the AZD1222 COVID-19 vaccine.

The genes are TRBV30 and TRBJ2-3, with TRBD2 as a possible D gene (6 bases). Per the germline V gene, CDR1 is GTSNPN and CDR2 is SVGIG (reference sequence). The CDR3 has 14 amino acids. V was pared by 0 bases and J by 0 bases, with 7 bases between. The CDR3 nucleotides read TGTGCCTGGAGTGTAGGGACTAGCACAGATACGCAGTATTTT. Its protein product is CAWSVGTSTDTQYF.

The chain links TRBV4-3 to TRBJ1-1, with TRBD1 matching 7 bases. Germline-derived CDR1 and CDR2 are LGHNA and YSLEER. CDR3 length equals 14 residues. The J segment lost 1 base and the V segment lost 5 bases, leaving 4 bases of the junction unmatched. The CDR3 sequence: CASSARQGNTEAFF. In nucleotides, the CDR3 is TGCGCCAGCAGCGCTCGACAGGGGAACACTGAAGCTTTCTTT.

The rearrangement uses TRBV5-1 and TRBJ2-5; D may be TRBD1 or TRBD2 (6 bases each). The CDR3 has 14 residues. Per the germline V gene, CDR1 is SGHRS and CDR2 is YFSETQ. V dropped 1 base and J dropped 5 bases, with 12 bases sitting between them. CDR3 loop: CASSLFIGGETQYF. The DNA of the CDR3 is TGCGCCAGCAGCTTGTTCATAGGGGGGGAGACCCAGTACTTC.

This clone was found a few times. The chain combines TRBV6-5 with TRBJ1-1; the D is unclear. Looked up from germline, CDR1 is MNHEY and CDR2 is SVGAGI. V lost 6 bases to trimming and J lost 5 bases, with 7 bases between them. This CDR3 is built from 11 residues. The chain's CDR3 is CASSTGTEAFF. CDR3 nucleotides: TGTGCCAGCAGCACGGGGACTGAAGCTTTCTTT.

The CDR3: CAWSSTGKETQYF. The CDR3 DNA reads as TGTGCCTGGAGTAGTACAGGGAAAGAGACCCAGTACTTC. The V call is TRBV30, the J call TRBJ2-5; a weak D match, TRBD1 (6 bases). The V end was cut by 2 bases, the J end by 3 bases, with 10 bases between. Germline V CDR1 and CDR2: GTSNPN, SVGIG (reference sequence). The CDR3 loop spans 13 amino acids. The full variable domain, with the rest looked up from reference TRBV30 and TRBJ2-5, is SQTIHQWPATLVQPVGSPLSLECTVEGTSNPNLYWYRQAAGRGLQLLFYSVGIGQISSEVPQNLSASRPQDRQFILSSKKLLLSDSGFYLCAWSSTGKETQYFGPGTRLLVL.

The gene calls are TRBV28 and TRBJ1-2; the match to TRBD1 covers 8 bases. J gave up 4 bases and V 7 bases, and 8 bases lay outside the gene matches. Germline assignment: CDR1 MDHEN and CDR2 SYDVKM. The CDR3 is 14 residues long. CDR3 nucleotides: TGTGCCAGCACGACCCTCGGGACAGGCTATGGCTACACCTTC. This gives the protein CASTTLGTGYGYTF.

This clone was seen just once. V and J are TRBV6-2 or TRBV6-3 and TRBJ1-2, with 9 bases identical to TRBD1. Germline values: CDR1 MNHEY, CDR2 SVGEGT. This CDR3 comprises 15 residues. V dropped 6 bases and J dropped 7; count of bases not matched to a gene: 12. DNA for the CDR3: TGTGCCAGCAGCCCATCCGGACAGGGGAGGGGTGGCTACACCTTC. It translates to CASSPSGQGRGGYTF.

Concerning this clone: The CDR3 end shows no conserved phenylalanine or tryptophan, and so a read error is likely. The DNA is omitted, as the CDR3 cannot be located on it reliably, and the CDR3 follows TCRdb's listing. The CDR3 protein is CASMRLGGQGWSVGV. This sequence joins TRBV28 and TRBJ2-4; the DNA was not used to check the table's D call, TRBD1. CDR1 MDHEN and CDR2 SYDVKM come from the germline V gene. Termini included, the CDR3 measures 15 amino acids.

This rearrangement joins TRBV11-2 to TRBJ2-7; D is perhaps TRBD2 (6 bases). The CDR3 runs 18 residues. Trimming took 5 bases from V and 6 from J, leaving 29 bases between them. Germline V CDR1 and CDR2: SGHAT, FQNNGV. The CDR3: CASSPRGGISPLPPEQYF. The DNA of the CDR3 is TGTGCCAGCAGCCCCCGTGGGGGGATAAGTCCACTCCCCCCCGAGCAGTACTTC. The complete variable domain, with remaining parts taken from reference TRBV11-2 and TRBJ2-7, reads EAGVAQSPRYKIIEKRQSVAFWCNPISGHATLYWYQQILGQGPKLLIQFQNNGVVDDSQLPKDRFSAERLKGVDSTLKIQPAKLEDSAVYLCASSPRGGISPLPPEQYFGPGTRLTVT.

The chain couples TRBV5-3 to TRBJ1-5, with D possibly TRBD1 on 5 matching bases. TRBV5-3 is placed among ORFs of uncertain function. The CDR3 runs 13 residues. Trimming cost V 3 bases and J 6 bases, with 10 bases left between them. The CDR3 DNA reads as TGTGCCAGAAGCTCCAGGGAAGGTCAGCCCCAGCATTTT. Amino acid sequence: CARSSREGQPQHF.

The chain joins TRBV5-6 to TRBJ1-2, with D possibly matching TRBD1 (5 bases). The V end was cut by 0 bases, the J end by 8 bases, with 14 bases between. The germline gives CDR1 SGHDT, CDR2 YYEEEE. CDR3 length equals 14 residues. The CDR3 is CASSLGLWGDGYTF. The CDR3 DNA is TGTGCCAGCAGCTTGGGGCTTTGGGGGGACGGCTACACCTTC.

The rearrangement joins TRBV5-6 to TRBJ2-3, with 8 bases lining up with TRBD2. CDR1 is SGHDT and CDR2 is YYEEEE in the germline V gene. The CDR3 length is 16 residues. With 4 bases clipped from V and 5 bases from J, the junction kept 12 bases outside the gene matches. In nucleotides, the CDR3 is TGTGCCAGCAGCACCGGACTAGCCCCGGGGGTAGATACGCAGTATTTT. Protein: CASSTGLAPGVDTQYF.

The rearrangement uses TRBV7-2 and TRBJ2-1, with D perhaps TRBD1 (6 bases). Germline CDR1 is SGHTA and CDR2 is FQGNSA. The ends were cut back, 3 bases at V and 4 bases at J, with 13 bases in the middle. CDR3 length: 15 amino acids. The CDR3 sequence is CASSFNRVDYNEQFF. DNA of the CDR3: TGTGCCAGCAGCTTTAACAGGGTGGATTACAATGAGCAGTTCTTC.

V usage is TRBV7-9 and J usage is TRBJ1-2, with 7 bases aligning to TRBD1. The CDR3 length is 15 residues. Trimming removed 5 bases from V and 4 bases from J; junction bases left unmatched: 10. Germline CDR1 and CDR2: SEHNR and FQNEAQ (reference sequence). The CDR3: CASSPAEGTAYGYTF. The CDR3, as DNA: TGTGCCAGCAGCCCCGCGGAAGGGACAGCCTATGGCTACACCTTC.

The chain carries TRBV3-1 (or the pseudogene TRBV3-2) and TRBJ2-3; 7 nucleotides line up with TRBD2. CDR1 and CDR2 from the germline V gene are LGHDT and YNNKEL (reference sequence). CDR3 length equals 15 residues. Unmatched junction bases numbered 10, after V lost 4 bases and J lost 6 bases. CDR3 DNA sequence: TGTGCCAGCAGCCCGACACTAGCGCGGGGGGATACGCAGTATTTT. Its protein is CASSPTLARGDTQYF.

The gene calls are TRBV5-1 and TRBJ1-1, with 7 nucleotides matching TRBD1. The V and J ends lost 4 bases and 1 base, in that order; junction bases with no gene match: 13. Germline lookup yields CDR1 SGHRS and CDR2 YFSETQ. This CDR3 has 17 amino acids. In DNA form, the CDR3 reads TGCGCCAGCAGCACCGCAATCCGGGACAGAAGGAACACTGAAGCTTTCTTT. Residues: CASSTAIRDRRNTEAFF.

The CDR3 loop reads CASSLVGTGKETQYF. CDR3 nucleotide sequence: TGTGCCAGCAGCTTAGTTGGGACAGGGAAAGAGACCCAGTACTTC. The chain has TRBV11-2 and TRBJ2-5; TRBD1 matches 9 bases. The CDR3 totals 15 residues. Germline loops: CDR1 SGHAT, CDR2 FQNNGV. The ends lost 1 base at V and 3 bases at J; junction bases unmatched: 3. The full variable domain, its missing parts supplied by reference TRBV11-2 and TRBJ2-5, is EAGVAQSPRYKIIEKRQSVAFWCNPISGHATLYWYQQILGQGPKLLIQFQNNGVVDDSQLPKDRFSAERLKGVDSTLKIQPAKLEDSAVYLCASSLVGTGKETQYFGPGTRLLVL.

The chain recombines TRBV6-2 or TRBV6-3 with TRBJ2-7; tentatively, D is TRBD2 (6 bases). Germline assignment: CDR1 MNHEY and CDR2 SVGEGT. There are 14 residues in the CDR3. The V end lost 6 bases, the J end lost 2 bases, and 14 bases lay between the germline ends. This chain's CDR3 is CASSLRDLAYEQYF. The CDR3 DNA reads as TGTGCCAGCAGCCTAAGGGACTTGGCCTACGAGCAGTACTTC.

The V gene is TRBV18, the J gene TRBJ1-2; the D gene is possibly TRBD1 (5 bases). With 2 bases removed from V and 6 bases from J, the gap between germline ends came to 10 bases. CDR3 size: 13 residues. The germline V gene has CDR1 KGHSH and CDR2 LQKENI. CDR3 loop: CASSPFGTDGYTF. In DNA, the CDR3 is TGTGCCAGCTCACCATTCGGGACGGATGGCTACACCTTC. The whole variable domain, filled in from reference TRBV18 and TRBJ1-2, reads NAGVMQNPRHLVRRRGQEARLRCSPMKGHSHVYWYRQLPEEGLKFMVYLQKENIIDESGMPKERFSAEFPKEGPSILRIQQVVRGDSAAYFCASSPFGTDGYTFGSGTRLTVV.

CDR3 loop: CASSLGLAGGLLEQFF. The CDR3 DNA is TGTGCCAGCAGCTTAGGACTAGCGGGAGGGTTATTGGAGCAGTTCTTC. The rearrangement links TRBV7-2 to TRBJ2-1; TRBD2 agrees at 14 bases. Germline CDR1 SGHTA, CDR2 FQGNSA. The V segment lost 1 base and the J segment 10 bases; nucleotides outside the gene matches: 6. The CDR3 runs to 16 residues. The whole variable domain, remainder taken from reference TRBV7-2 and TRBJ2-1, is GAGVSQSPSNKVTEKGKDVELRCDPISGHTALYWYRQSLGQGLEFLIYFQGNSAPDKSGLPSDRFSAERTGGSVSTLTIQRTQQEDSAVYLCASSLGLAGGLLEQFFGPGTRLTVL.

This rearrangement joins TRBV19 to TRBJ1-5, with 8 bases lining up with TRBD1. This CDR3 is 17 amino acids long. J lost 0 bases, V lost 5 bases, and 9 bases had no gene match. Germline V gene sequence: CDR1 LNHDA, CDR2 SQIVND (reference sequence). DNA of the CDR3: TGTGCCAGTAGTCCAAACCAGGGGGCAGATAGCAATCAGCCCCAGCATTTT. This translates into CASSPNQGADSNQPQHF.

The J gene is TRBJ2-1, the V gene TRBV19; 11 bases map to TRBD2. V was clipped by 2 bases and J by 4 bases; unmatched bases: 7. Germline assignment: CDR1 LNHDA and CDR2 SQIVND (reference sequence). The CDR3 contains 17 residues. The chain's CDR3 is CASSIFSGGAIYNEQFF. The DNA of the CDR3 is TGTGCCAGTAGTATATTTAGCGGGGGGGCGATATACAATGAGCAGTTCTTC.

The V and J genes are TRBV4-3 and TRBJ1-1; TRBD1 is a possible D gene (6 bases). V gave up 0 bases and J gave up 0 bases, with 8 bases separating them. This CDR3 has 15 amino acids. Germline CDR1 reads LGHNA; CDR2 reads YSLEER. CDR3 amino acids: CASSQDEGVNTEAFF. As DNA, the CDR3 is TGCGCCAGCAGCCAAGATGAGGGGGTGAACACTGAAGCTTTCTTT.

The chain joins TRBV6-5 to TRBJ2-2; D is uncertain. Germline CDR1 MNHEY, CDR2 SVGAGI. V lost 0 bases and J 5 bases, leaving 10 bases between the germline ends. The length of the CDR3 is 15 residues. CDR3 nucleotide sequence: TGTGCCAGCAGTTACTCATCCCACCCTACCGGGGAGCTGTTTTTT. Protein sequence: CASSYSSHPTGELFF.

The V call is TRBV7-3, the J call TRBJ2-7, with D uncertain. V gave up 0 bases and J gave up 6 bases, with 12 bases separating them. Germline V gene sequence: CDR1 SGHTA, CDR2 FQGTGA. The CDR3 length is 14 residues. Written as DNA, the CDR3 is TGTGCCAGCAGCTTAACGGTCCAGGCGTCCGAGCAGTACTTC. Amino acid sequence: CASSLTVQASEQYF.

The chain has TRBV19 and TRBJ2-3; maybe TRBD2 (5 bases). Trimming stripped 3 bases from V and 2 bases from J, with 6 bases between. From germline, CDR1 is LNHDA and CDR2 SQIVND (reference sequence). This CDR3 has 13 amino acids. The CDR3 coding sequence is TGTGCCAGTAGTATTCGGGACACAGATACGCAGTATTTT. This codes for CASSIRDTDTQYF. Full variable domain (missing parts from reference TRBV19 and TRBJ2-3): DGGITQSPKYLFRKEGQNVTLSCEQNLNHDAMYWYRQDPGQGLRLIYYSQIVNDFQKGDIAEGYSVSREKKESFPLTVTSAQKNPTAFYLCASSIRDTDTQYFGPGTRLTVL.

The gene calls are TRBV7-2 and TRBJ2-4; the D is unclear. V was cut by 5 bases and J by 9 bases, with 11 bases left in between. The germline CDR1 and CDR2 sequences are SGHTA and FQGNSA. This CDR3 has 12 amino acids. The CDR3 sequence: CASSLGGVIQYF. The DNA for the CDR3 is TGTGCCAGCAGCCTCGGTGGCGTCATTCAGTACTTC.